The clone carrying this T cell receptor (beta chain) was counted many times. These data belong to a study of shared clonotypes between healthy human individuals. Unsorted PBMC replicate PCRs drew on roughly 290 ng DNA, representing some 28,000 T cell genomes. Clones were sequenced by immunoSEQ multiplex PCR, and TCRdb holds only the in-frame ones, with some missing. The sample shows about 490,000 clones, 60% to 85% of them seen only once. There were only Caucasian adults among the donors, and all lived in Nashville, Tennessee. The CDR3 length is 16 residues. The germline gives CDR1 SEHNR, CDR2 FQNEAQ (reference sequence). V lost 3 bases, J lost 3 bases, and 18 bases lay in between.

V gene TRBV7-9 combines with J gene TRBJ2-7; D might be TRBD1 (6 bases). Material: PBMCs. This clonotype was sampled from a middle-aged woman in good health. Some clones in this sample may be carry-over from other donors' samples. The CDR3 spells CASSFDRPPLYYEQYF. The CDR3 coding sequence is TGTGCCAGCAGCTTCGACAGGCCCCCCTTATACTACGAGCAGTACTTC.